This passage covers 32 T cell receptor beta chains from one sample sequenced in a study of shared clonotypes between healthy human individuals. Data came from immunoSEQ multiplex PCR; TCRdb stores just in-frame clones and leaves some out. The sample shows about 1 million clones, about 75% of them seen only once. Sequenced input: memory CD4+ T cells sorted from blood. Indicated subset: CD45RA-negative fraction. These receptors were taken from a man younger than 30 in good health.

The gene calls are TRBV29-1 and TRBJ1-3; the D is unclear. V shed 0 bases and J shed 2 bases, with 14 bases lying between them. Germline-derived CDR1 and CDR2 are SQVTM and ANQGSEA. This CDR3 comprises 16 residues. The CDR3 reads CSVEESGRSAGNTIYF. The CDR3 nucleotides are TGCAGCGTTGAAGAGTCGGGAAGGAGCGCTGGAAACACCATATATTTT.

This sequence joins TRBV10-3 and TRBJ1-1, with D possibly TRBD1 on 5 matching bases. Germline CDR1 and CDR2: ENHRY and SYGVKD. This CDR3 has 12 amino acids. The V gene lost 2 bases and the J gene lost 9 bases, with 10 bases spanning the gap. CDR3 bases: TGTGCCATCAGTGAGCTGGGGGGGAAAGCTTTCTTT. As protein: CAISELGGKAFF.

V usage is TRBV12-1 and J usage is TRBJ2-5. The assigned J gene may be wrong: the sequence end matches TRBJ2-7 better. TRBV12-1 counts as a pseudogene. This CDR3 is 15 amino acids long. The CDR3 DNA reads as TGTGCCAGCAGCTGCCCGGGGCGAAAACGGGGCGAGCAGTACTTC. This translates into CASSCPGRKRGEQYF.

This clone was detected only once. Written as DNA, the CDR3 is TGTGCCAGCAGCTTAATGGCGTCACCTAGCTCCTACAATGAGCAGTTCTTC. Translated: CASSLMASPSSYNEQFF. J is TRBJ2-1 and V is TRBV7-2; the D is unclear. The length of the CDR3 is 17 residues. CDR1 and CDR2 from the germline V gene are SGHTA and FQGNSA. The V gene lost 2 bases and the J gene lost 0 bases, with 14 bases spanning the gap.

This clone was counted once. The chain employs TRBV2 and TRBJ1-1; possibly TRBD1 for D (5 bases). The V and J ends lost 5 bases and 5 bases respectively, with 15 bases between them. Germline V CDR1 and CDR2: SNHLY, FYNNEI. This CDR3 contains 14 residues. CDR3 amino acids: CASSPGPRGTEAFF. CDR3 sequence (DNA): TGTGCCAGCAGTCCGGGACCCCGAGGGACTGAAGCTTTCTTT.

In DNA, the CDR3 is TGTGCCAGTAGTCCCGACGGAGCTAACTATGGCTACACCTTC. It yields the protein CASSPDGANYGYTF. The chain employs TRBV19 and TRBJ1-2, with unresolved D. CDR1 is LNHDA, CDR2 SQIVND, per germline (reference sequence). V shed 5 bases and J shed 0 bases, with 10 bases lying between them. CDR3 length: 14 residues.

A single count supports this clone. The rearrangement links TRBV29-1 to TRBJ1-3, with D unresolved. Trimming shortened V by 6 bases and J by 0 bases, and 6 bases separated the two germline ends. In germline, CDR1 is SQVTM, CDR2 ANQGSEA. The CDR3 loop spans 12 amino acids. The DNA for the CDR3 is TGCAGCGTGGGAGGCTCTGGAAACACCATATATTTT. Protein product: CSVGGSGNTIYF.

The chain employs TRBV4-2 and TRBJ2-7; possible D gene TRBD1, 5 bases. Germline V gene sequence: CDR1 LGHNA, CDR2 YNFKEQ. Trimming shortened V by 1 base and J by 2 bases, and 18 bases separated the two germline ends. The CDR3 is 17 residues long. The CDR3, as DNA: TGTGCCAGCAGCCAAGCCCAAGAGATGACAGTCGCCTACGAGCAGTACTTC. Its protein product is CASSQAQEMTVAYEQYF.

V is TRBV5-1 and J is TRBJ2-2; TRBD1 agrees at 7 bases. The CDR3 is 15 residues long. Losses at the gene ends were 0 bases for V and 6 bases for J; bases not matched to a gene: 5. Germline values: CDR1 SGHRS, CDR2 YFSETQ. Here the CDR3 reads CASSLALTGPGELFF. DNA of the CDR3: TGCGCCAGCAGCTTGGCCCTGACAGGGCCCGGGGAGCTGTTTTTT.

Worth noting for this clone: The sample carries other DNA sequences with the same CDR3. This rearrangement joins TRBV6-5 to TRBJ1-6; tentative D call: TRBD1 (6 bases). Trimming removed 0 bases at V and 9 bases at J, with 12 bases between. There are 15 residues in the CDR3. Looked up from germline, CDR1 is MNHEY and CDR2 is SVGAGI. The CDR3 DNA reads TGTGCCAGCAGTTACTCGTCGACAGGTGGTTCACCCCTCCACTTT. Translating gives CASSYSSTGGSPLHF.

This clone was seen just once. The chain carries TRBV7-3 and TRBJ1-3; D unresolved. Looked up from germline, CDR1 is SGHTA and CDR2 is FQGTGA. The CDR3 is 15 amino acids. V lost 10 bases to trimming and J lost 0 bases, with 16 bases between them. CDR3 in amino acids: CAMSGVPTSGNTIYF. CDR3 nucleotide sequence: TGTGCCATGTCTGGGGTGCCCACCTCTGGAAACACCATATATTTT.

V is TRBV2 and J is TRBJ1-6; unclear D gene. Between the trimmed V and J ends, which lost 7 bases and 4 bases, there was a span of 14 bases. This CDR3 is built from 15 residues. Germline CDR1 is SNHLY and CDR2 is FYNNEI. This CDR3 is CASIVDRGYNSPLHF. The CDR3 DNA follows: TGTGCCAGCATAGTTGATCGGGGTTATAATTCACCCCTCCACTTT.

Comments on this clone: Other DNA sequences from this sample encode an identical CDR3 as well. This sequence joins TRBV27 and TRBJ1-1; D is undetermined. Germline assignment: CDR1 MNHEY and CDR2 SMNVEV (reference sequence). The CDR3 is made up of 13 amino acids. Trimming stripped 2 bases from V and 1 base from J, with 5 bases between. CDR3 loop: CASSLSRNTEAFF. The CDR3 region has the DNA TGTGCCAGCAGTTTAAGCAGGAACACTGAAGCTTTCTTT.

The V gene is TRBV19, the J gene TRBJ2-7, with D perhaps TRBD1 (6 bases). The CDR3 is made up of 14 amino acids. CDR1 and CDR2 (germline): LNHDA, SQIVND (reference sequence). The ends were cut back, 3 bases at V and 6 bases at J, with 15 bases in the middle. CDR3 nucleotide sequence: TGTGCCAGTAGTATCTCTCTTACAGGGCGCGAGCAGTACTTC. Translation gives CASSISLTGREQYF.

The chain has TRBV7-6 and TRBJ1-6; TRBD1 agrees at 7 bases. In germline, CDR1 is SGHVS, CDR2 FNYEAQ. V was pared by 5 bases and J by 9 bases, with 4 bases of the junction left unmatched. This CDR3 has 13 amino acids. The CDR3 nucleotides are TGTGCCAGCAGCCAACAGGGGTCTTCACCCCTCCACTTT. Its protein is CASSQQGSSPLHF. Full variable domain (rest looked up from reference TRBV7-6 and TRBJ1-6): GAGVSQSPRYKVTKRGQDVALRCDPISGHVSLYWYRQALGQGPEFLTYFNYEAQQDKSGLPNDRFSAERPEGSISTLTIQRTEQRDSAMYRCASSQQGSSPLHFGNGTRLTVT.

The CDR3 reads CASSNSGTSLYEQYF. The CDR3 DNA reads TGTGCCAGTAGCAATTCCGGGACTTCGCTTTACGAGCAGTACTTC. The chain uses TRBV19 and TRBJ2-7; TRBD2 is a possible D gene (6 bases). Trimming cost V 6 bases and J 4 bases, with 19 bases left between them. Germline CDR1 LNHDA, CDR2 SQIVND (reference sequence). The CDR3 totals 15 residues.

This chain connects TRBV28 to TRBJ2-5; 8 bases fit TRBD2. With 3 bases clipped from V and 7 bases from J, the junction kept 1 base outside the gene matches. The CDR3 runs 12 residues. Germline V lookup: CDR1 MDHEN, CDR2 SYDVKM. The CDR3 sequence: CASSFLAGTQYF. The DNA for the CDR3 is TGTGCCAGCAGTTTCCTAGCGGGGACCCAGTACTTC.

This rearrangement joins TRBV19 to TRBJ2-7, with 11 bases lining up with TRBD1. V was clipped by 4 bases and J by 2 bases; unmatched bases: 13. This CDR3 has 18 residues. CDR1 is LNHDA, CDR2 SQIVND, per germline (reference sequence). CDR3 bases: TGTGCCAGTAGTAAGGACCCCCCGGGACAGGGGGTGGCCTACGAGCAGTACTTC. Its translation: CASSKDPPGQGVAYEQYF. Supplemented by reference TRBV19 and TRBJ2-7, the full variable domain reads DGGITQSPKYLFRKEGQNVTLSCEQNLNHDAMYWYRQDPGQGLRLIYYSQIVNDFQKGDIAEGYSVSREKKESFPLTVTSAQKNPTAFYLCASSKDPPGQGVAYEQYFGPGTRLTVT.

The chain couples TRBV10-1 to TRBJ1-1; D possibly corresponds to TRBD1 (5 bases). The V gene's germline CDR1 is WNHNN and CDR2 SYGVQD (reference sequence). This CDR3 contains 14 residues. V dropped 6 bases and J dropped 4 bases, with 15 bases sitting between them. The CDR3 region has the DNA TGCGCCAGCAGCTTGAACACCGGGGGCACTGAAGCTTTCTTT. This gives the protein CASSLNTGGTEAFF.

The table lists this clone with a count of one. This chain connects TRBV27 to TRBJ2-2; 9 bases align to TRBD2. Germline V CDR1 and CDR2: MNHEY, SMNVEV (reference sequence). J lost 4 bases, V lost 4 bases, and 7 bases had no gene match. There are 16 residues in the CDR3. CDR3 loop: CASSSLAGVVTGELFF. The CDR3 DNA reads TGTGCCAGCAGTTCTTTAGCGGGAGTTGTCACCGGGGAGCTGTTTTTT.

In its sample, this clone was seen a few times. The chain combines TRBV5-8 with TRBJ2-3, with D possibly TRBD2 on 5 matching bases. Germline V gene lookup returns CDR1 SGHTS and CDR2 YDEGEE. The CDR3 spans 16 residues. The germline V and J ends were trimmed by 0 bases and 2 bases, with 13 bases remaining between them. For the CDR3, the DNA is TGTGCCAGCAGCTTGGGCGCTAGCCATTACACAGATACGCAGTATTTT. This codes for CASSLGASHYTDTQYF.

The chain couples TRBV30 to TRBJ2-7; the D is unclear. The CDR3 has 11 amino acids. Germline CDR1 and CDR2: GTSNPN and SVGIG (reference sequence). V shed 5 bases and J shed 8 bases, with 13 bases lying between them. The CDR3 DNA follows: TGTGCCTGGGTGTTCAACTCCCAGCAGTACTTC. Protein product: CAWVFNSQQYF.

CDR3 sequence: CASSGSGGEVTQYF. The CDR3 DNA sequence: TGTGCCAGCAGTGGTAGCGGGGGAGAGGTTACGCAGTATTTT. The chain uses TRBV2 and TRBJ2-3; 9 bases are shared with TRBD2. The J segment lost 8 bases and the V segment lost 4 bases, leaving 7 bases of the junction unmatched. There are 14 residues in the CDR3. Germline CDR1 is SNHLY and CDR2 is FYNNEI.

This clone was observed a few times. The chain couples TRBV6-6 to TRBJ2-7; 10 bases fit TRBD1. The V and J ends lost 8 bases and 4 bases, in that order; junction bases with no gene match: 14. The length of the CDR3 is 16 residues. Germline V gene data show CDR1 as MNHNY and CDR2 as SVGAGI (reference sequence). The CDR3 loop is CASASLGQGSLYEQYF. CDR3 in DNA: TGTGCCAGCGCCAGCTTGGGACAGGGGAGCTTATACGAGCAGTACTTC.

The J gene is TRBJ2-3, the V gene TRBV18, with D possibly being TRBD2 (6 bases). From germline, CDR1 is KGHSH and CDR2 LQKENI. The CDR3 contains 12 residues. V lost 6 bases and J lost 9, with 13 bases in between. For the CDR3, the DNA is TGTGCCAGCTCGGGGGGACCCGCCACGCAGTATTTT. Translation gives CASSGGPATQYF.

This clone was picked up a small number of times. It is likely a read error: a sequence one base away is far more abundant. Within the sample, other DNA sequences also encode this same CDR3. The J gene is TRBJ1-1, the V gene TRBV18; D gene unclear. V was shortened by 2 bases and J by 0 bases, with 4 bases between the two germline ends. Germline CDR1 KGHSH, CDR2 LQKENI. The CDR3 has 13 residues. CDR3 DNA: TGTGCCAGCTCACCAGGAATGAACACTGAAGCTTTCTTT. Amino acid sequence: CASSPGMNTEAFF.

The chain uses TRBV30 and TRBJ1-2; 9 bases are shared with TRBD1. Trimming at V came to 3 bases and at J to 8 bases, leaving 7 bases not matched to a gene. The CDR3 is 13 amino acids. Per the germline V gene, CDR1 is GTSNPN and CDR2 is SVGIG (reference sequence). DNA of the CDR3: TGTGCCTGGAGGATACAGGGGGCAGGAGGCTACACCTTC. It translates to CAWRIQGAGGYTF.

This clone has only one observation. Other DNA sequences from this sample encode an identical CDR3 as well. V is TRBV2 and J is TRBJ1-2; 11 nucleotides agree with TRBD1. Germline values: CDR1 SNHLY, CDR2 FYNNEI. The V and J ends lost 6 bases and 4 bases, in that order; junction bases with no gene match: 4. The CDR3 has 14 residues. CDR3 loop: CASSGQGAGYGYTF. The CDR3 DNA follows: TGTGCCAGCAGCGGACAGGGGGCGGGCTATGGCTACACCTTC.

J is TRBJ2-2 and V is TRBV7-3; the D gene is possibly TRBD2 (6 bases). Germline-derived CDR1 and CDR2 are SGHTA and FQGTGA. V was cut by 5 bases and J by 0 bases, with 16 bases left in between. This CDR3 comprises 17 residues. The CDR3 sequence is CASSPGRRGTNTGELFF. The CDR3 DNA reads TGTGCCAGCAGCCCCGGGCGGCGGGGAACGAACACCGGGGAGCTGTTTTTT.

Comments on this clone: This specimen includes other DNA sequences encoding the same CDR3. V usage is TRBV5-6 and J usage is TRBJ2-7; 11 bases line up with TRBD2. Germline CDR1 reads SGHDT; CDR2 reads YYEEEE. After removal of 0 bases from V and 3 bases from J, the junction contained 2 bases not matched to a gene. The CDR3 sequence is 15 residues long. CDR3 sequence reads: CASSLGLAGSYEQYF. The CDR3 DNA is TGTGCCAGCAGCTTGGGACTAGCGGGAAGCTACGAGCAGTACTTC.

This chain joins TRBV7-3 and TRBJ2-2; the match to TRBD1 covers 7 bases. With V trimmed by 8 bases and J by 0 bases, 3 bases remained unmatched. Germline CDR1 is SGHTA and CDR2 is FQGTGA. This CDR3 has 14 residues. In DNA form, the CDR3 reads TGTGCCAGCTCCGGGACAGCGAACACCGGGGAGCTGTTTTTT. Translated, it gives CASSGTANTGELFF.

This chain connects TRBV7-9 to TRBJ2-3; D may be TRBD2 (5 bases). V was shortened by 2 bases and J by 7 bases, with 22 bases between the two germline ends. This CDR3 comprises 17 residues. Per germline, CDR1 SEHNR and CDR2 FQNEAQ (reference sequence). For the CDR3, the DNA is TGTGCCAGCAGCTTAAGGGTGAGCGGCCTAGCCCAAAATACGCAGTATTTT. This translates into CASSLRVSGLAQNTQYF.